Below are 27 T cell receptor beta chains sequenced from a single sample in a study of CD8+ T cells in alopecia areata (dated 2018 in TCRdb). The library was made by the immunoSEQ multiplex PCR assay. To provide template for TCR sequencing, every sample had RNA extracted and reverse transcribed into cDNA. TCRdb mirrors the immuneACCESS table, restricted to in-frame sequences. Some clones are absent from its copies; in checked studies, under half trace to an unresolved V gene, and the reason for the others is unknown. This sample comprises more than 90,000 clones, around 61% of them detected only once. The ten top clones hold around 2.8% of the sample. The specimen sequenced was CD4+ T cells sorted from blood. These receptors all come from a human donor in good health.

The sample holds a few counts of this clone. The V gene is TRBV6-5, the J gene TRBJ1-4; the D is unclear. The length of the CDR3 is 15 residues. V lost 2 bases to trimming and J lost 1 base, with 8 bases between them. The germline V gene has CDR1 MNHEY and CDR2 SVGAGI. CDR3 loop: CASSYGGETNEKLFF. The CDR3 coding sequence is TGTGCCAGCAGTTACGGAGGAGAAACTAATGAAAAACTGTTTTTT.

The V gene is TRBV20-1, the J gene TRBJ2-5, with D perhaps given as TRBD1 or TRBD2 (5 bases each). CDR1 DFQATT and CDR2 SNEGSKA come from the germline V gene (reference sequence). V shed 5 bases and J shed 6 bases, with 10 bases lying between them. The CDR3 totals 11 residues. The CDR3 spells CSALAGQTQYF. In nucleotides, the CDR3 is TGCAGTGCTCTAGCAGGGCAGACCCAGTACTTC.

The rearrangement uses TRBV7-9 and TRBJ2-7, with D maybe TRBD1 (5 bases). Trimming took off 2 bases at V and 2 bases at J, with 10 bases between the two ends. Germline V gene sequence: CDR1 SEHNR, CDR2 FQNEAQ (reference sequence). This CDR3 contains 14 residues. CDR3 amino acids: CASSLKQVAYEQYF. The CDR3 region has the DNA TGTGCCAGCAGCTTAAAACAGGTCGCCTACGAGCAGTACTTC.

The chain carries TRBV5-4 and TRBJ1-1; D may be TRBD1 (6 bases). Germline values: CDR1 SGHNT, CDR2 YYREEE (reference sequence). This CDR3 spans 12 amino acids. V lost 10 bases and J 4 bases, leaving 14 bases between the germline ends. The CDR3 DNA reads TGTGCCGGGGCAGGGGATAGCACTGAAGCTTTCTTT. Translation: CAGAGDSTEAFF.

The chain employs TRBV7-6 and TRBJ1-6; 7 bases are shared with TRBD1. The CDR3 totals 14 residues. Germline V gives CDR1 SGHVS, CDR2 FNYEAQ. V dropped 5 bases and J dropped 10; count of bases not matched to a gene: 8. CDR3 DNA sequence: TGTGCCAGCAGCGCCCCGACAGGGAACTCACCCCTCCACTTT. Translation: CASSAPTGNSPLHF.

This clone was detected a few times. This chain uses TRBV5-1 with TRBJ1-1; no firm D call. Germline V CDR1 and CDR2: SGHRS, YFSETQ. The CDR3 covers 15 residues. V was trimmed by 0 bases and J by 2 bases, leaving 11 bases between them. DNA for the CDR3: TGCGCCAGCAGCTTGGGATCAGGCAGTAACACTGAAGCTTTCTTT. Translated: CASSLGSGSNTEAFF.

This chain connects TRBV2 to TRBJ2-3; TRBD2 aligns across 14 bases. J gave up 2 bases and V 5 bases, and 9 bases lay outside the gene matches. The length of the CDR3 is 18 residues. The germline CDR1 and CDR2 sequences are SNHLY and FYNNEI. The CDR3 loop reads CASSSRTSGGLHTDTQYF. In DNA, the CDR3 is TGTGCCAGCAGTTCCAGGACTAGCGGGGGGCTACACACAGATACGCAGTATTTT.

Points on this clone: Additional DNA sequences in this sample encode the identical CDR3. V is TRBV5-6 and J is TRBJ2-5; 7 bases fit TRBD1. Germline V gene data show CDR1 as SGHDT and CDR2 as YYEEEE. The length of the CDR3 is 14 residues. The J segment lost 5 bases and the V segment lost 3 bases, leaving 7 bases of the junction unmatched. DNA for the CDR3: TGTGCCAGCAGCTCGGGACAGCCGGGGGAGACCCAGTACTTC. Amino acid sequence: CASSSGQPGETQYF. Filled out from reference TRBV5-6 and TRBJ2-5, the complete variable domain reads DAGVTQSPTHLIKTRGQQVTLRCSPKSGHDTVSWYQQALGQGPQFIFQYYEEEERQRGNFPDRFSGHQFPNYSSELNVNALLLGDSALYLCASSSGQPGETQYFGPGTRLLVL.

The chain employs TRBV29-1 and TRBJ2-7; D assignment may be TRBD1 or TRBD2 (6 bases each). V shed 6 bases and J shed 2 bases, with 17 bases lying between them. CDR1 is SQVTM, CDR2 ANQGSEA, per germline. CDR3 length equals 14 residues. CDR3 residues: CSVGGQGVTYEQYF. DNA for the CDR3: TGCAGCGTGGGGGGACAAGGGGTGACCTACGAGCAGTACTTC.

CDR3 protein: CSVDPRTAGTQYF. DNA for the CDR3: TGCAGCGTCGACCCAAGGACAGCGGGGACCCAGTACTTC. V usage is TRBV29-1 and J usage is TRBJ2-5, with D perhaps being TRBD1 or TRBD2 (6 bases each). V shed 6 bases and J shed 7 bases, with 18 bases lying between them. The CDR3 covers 13 residues. Germline loops: CDR1 SQVTM, CDR2 ANQGSEA.

The chain has TRBV5-1 and TRBJ2-1, with 10 bases matching TRBD2. V was clipped by 3 bases and J by 5 bases; unmatched bases: 8. The CDR3 is 16 amino acids. CDR1 SGHRS and CDR2 YFSETQ come from the germline V gene. CDR3 sequence: CASSWTGLAANNEQFF. The DNA of the CDR3 is TGCGCCAGCAGCTGGACAGGACTAGCGGCAAACAATGAGCAGTTCTTC.

A few counts support this clone. The CDR3, as DNA: TGCAGCCTAGGCCCTGAAGCTTTCTTT. This translates into CSLGPEAFF. The V and J genes are TRBV29-1 and TRBJ1-1; D is unclear. Per germline, CDR1 SQVTM and CDR2 ANQGSEA. The V end was cut by 8 bases, the J end by 6 bases, with 7 bases between. The CDR3 is 9 amino acids.

The chain combines TRBV30 with TRBJ2-7; the D is unclear. The germline CDR1 and CDR2 sequences are GTSNPN and SVGIG (reference sequence). Trimming stripped 1 base from V and 2 bases from J, with 15 bases between. CDR3 length: 15 amino acids. The CDR3, as DNA: TGTGCCTGGAGTGAACTTAGGGCACGGCCCTACGAGCAGTACTTC. Protein sequence: CAWSELRARPYEQYF.

CDR3 sequence: CASSITGTVPYEQYF. In DNA form, the CDR3 reads TGCGCCAGCAGCATAACCGGGACGGTGCCCTACGAGCAGTACTTC. The chain links TRBV5-1 to TRBJ2-7; D is tentatively TRBD1 or TRBD2 (5 bases each). The CDR3 runs 15 residues. With 4 bases removed from V and 2 bases from J, the gap between germline ends came to 16 bases. CDR1 is SGHRS and CDR2 is YFSETQ in the germline V gene.

This chain connects TRBV7-9 to TRBJ2-7, with 9 bases lining up with TRBD2. This CDR3 contains 14 residues. The germline V gene has CDR1 SEHNR and CDR2 FQNEAQ (reference sequence). The V and J ends lost 5 bases and 3 bases, in that order; junction bases with no gene match: 5. CDR3 sequence reads: CASSPRLADYEQYF. As DNA, the CDR3 is TGTGCCAGCAGCCCTCGACTAGCGGACTACGAGCAGTACTTC.

The V call is TRBV5-6, the J call TRBJ2-5; D is undetermined. Germline V gene lookup returns CDR1 SGHDT and CDR2 YYEEEE. V was cut by 6 bases and J by 2 bases, with 11 bases left in between. The CDR3 extends over 13 amino acids. The CDR3 protein is CASTDGQQETQYF. The DNA of the CDR3 is TGTGCCAGCACCGATGGCCAGCAAGAGACCCAGTACTTC.

The V call is TRBV14, the J call TRBJ1-3, with a possible D match to TRBD1 (5 bases). The CDR3 runs to 13 residues. V lost 8 bases to trimming and J lost 0 bases, with 8 bases between them. Germline V lookup: CDR1 SGHDN, CDR2 FVKESK. CDR3 DNA sequence: TGTGCCAGCCGCGACAGCTCTGGAAACACCATATATTTT. It specifies CASRDSSGNTIYF.

Details on this clone: The sample contains more than one DNA sequence encoding this CDR3. The V and J genes are TRBV29-1 and TRBJ1-1, with a possible D match to TRBD1 (5 bases). The CDR3 runs 12 residues. Between the trimmed V and J ends, which lost 3 bases and 4 bases, there was a span of 9 bases. Germline CDR1 SQVTM, CDR2 ANQGSEA. The CDR3, as DNA: TGCAGCGTTGATCAGGGAGGCACTGAAGCTTTCTTT. It translates to CSVDQGGTEAFF.

The chain joins TRBV7-2 to TRBJ2-5, with a weak D call TRBD1 (7 bases). Trimming pared 3 bases from V and 7 bases from J, leaving 21 bases between. Germline lookup yields CDR1 SGHTA and CDR2 FQGNSA. The CDR3 is 16 residues long. CDR3 DNA sequence: TGTGCCAGCAGCTTGGGACAGCCGGCCCTGCGGGGGACCCAGTACTTC. This codes for CASSLGQPALRGTQYF.

This clone was recorded a few times. V is TRBV29-1 and J is TRBJ2-6; D not resolved. The length of the CDR3 is 13 residues. Trimming stripped 5 bases from V and 0 bases from J, with 5 bases between. The germline gives CDR1 SQVTM, CDR2 ANQGSEA. CDR3 region: CSVRSSGANVLTF. The CDR3 DNA reads TGCAGCGTTAGGAGCTCTGGGGCCAACGTCCTGACTTTC. Full variable domain (missing parts from reference TRBV29-1 and TRBJ2-6): SAVISQKPSRDICQRGTSLTIQCQVDSQVTMMFWYRQQPGQSLTLIATANQGSEATYESGFVIDKFPISRPNLTFSTLTVSNMSPEDSSIYLCSVRSSGANVLTFGAGSRLTVL.

The V gene is TRBV30, the J gene TRBJ2-7, with D tentatively TRBD1 (5 bases). Looked up from germline, CDR1 is GTSNPN and CDR2 is SVGIG (reference sequence). V dropped 2 bases and J dropped 5 bases, with 10 bases sitting between them. The CDR3 runs to 12 residues. CDR3 loop: CAWSRQDNEQYF. Written as DNA, the CDR3 is TGTGCCTGGAGTAGGCAGGACAACGAGCAGTACTTC. The full variable domain, with the rest looked up from reference TRBV30 and TRBJ2-7, is SQTIHQWPATLVQPVGSPLSLECTVEGTSNPNLYWYRQAAGRGLQLLFYSVGIGQISSEVPQNLSASRPQDRQFILSSKKLLLSDSGFYLCAWSRQDNEQYFGPGTRLTVT.

CDR3 sequence: CASSRGSKNIQYF. For the CDR3, the DNA is TGTGCCAGCAGCCGGGGGAGCAAAAACATTCAGTACTTC. J is TRBJ2-4 and V is TRBV6-5; D may be TRBD2 (6 bases). This CDR3 has 13 amino acids. Germline assignment: CDR1 MNHEY and CDR2 SVGAGI. Trimming cost V 6 bases and J 3 bases, with 9 bases left between them.

The V call is TRBV30, the J call TRBJ2-1; D is undetermined. The length of the CDR3 is 12 residues. The V gene lost 0 bases and the J gene lost 9 bases, with 9 bases spanning the gap. The germline CDR1 and CDR2 sequences are GTSNPN and SVGIG (reference sequence). The CDR3 loop is CAWSVRVIEQFF. CDR3 nucleotides: TGTGCCTGGAGTGTACGGGTCATTGAGCAGTTCTTC.

This clone was counted between two and nine times. V gene TRBV19 combines with J gene TRBJ1-5; no reliable D call. From germline, CDR1 is LNHDA and CDR2 SQIVND (reference sequence). CDR3 length: 15 amino acids. Trimming left V 6 bases short and J 1 base short, with 13 bases between. For the CDR3, the DNA is TGTGCCAGTAGGAACGTCCCGGGCAGCAATCAGCCCCAGCATTTT. Amino acid sequence: CASRNVPGSNQPQHF.

This clone was detected only a few times. The chain joins TRBV5-6 to TRBJ2-7, with D tentatively TRBD2 (5 bases). The germline gives CDR1 SGHDT, CDR2 YYEEEE. V lost 4 bases, J lost 2 bases, and 13 bases lay in between. The CDR3 sequence is 14 residues long. The CDR3 region is CASSQAGITYEQYF. In nucleotides, the CDR3 is TGTGCCAGCAGCCAGGCGGGTATTACCTACGAGCAGTACTTC. The full variable domain, in which reference TRBV5-6 and TRBJ2-7 provide the parts outside the CDR3, is DAGVTQSPTHLIKTRGQQVTLRCSPKSGHDTVSWYQQALGQGPQFIFQYYEEEERQRGNFPDRFSGHQFPNYSSELNVNALLLGDSALYLCASSQAGITYEQYFGPGTRLTVT.

Here the CDR3 reads CASSSTWATEAFF. The CDR3 coding sequence is TGTGCCAGCAGTTCCACCTGGGCCACTGAAGCTTTCTTT. This chain connects TRBV28 to TRBJ1-1; D unclear. The CDR3 consists of 13 residues. Germline V gene data show CDR1 as MDHEN and CDR2 as SYDVKM. V lost 4 bases to trimming and J lost 4 bases, with 10 bases between them.

This clone was seen a single time. The V call is TRBV30, the J call TRBJ2-4, with a possible D match to TRBD2 (5 bases). Germline CDR1 is GTSNPN and CDR2 is SVGIG (reference sequence). V was shortened by 2 bases and J by 1 base, with 9 bases between the two germline ends. The CDR3 runs 14 residues. The CDR3 DNA follows: TGTGCCTGGAGTTACGGCGGGGCCAAAAACATTCAGTACTTC. This sequence encodes CAWSYGGAKNIQYF.